This T cell receptor delta chain was recovered during a study of Vδ1+ human thymocytes. Study-wide points: Highly polyclonal TRG and TRD repertoires with Gaussian CDR3 length distributions appeared in thymus.

The template was reverse-transcribed extracted RNA. CDR3 amplicons came from multiplex PCR with pooled V-gene forward and constant-region reverse primers. TCRdb called clones from the multiplex PCR reads again using CATT. This table has about 54,000 delta-chain clones, around 15% appearing once. V trimming: 6 bases; J trimming: 3 bases; junction bases outside the gene matches: 21. Per germline, CDR1 TSWWSYY and CDR2 QGS. The CDR3 sequence is 20 residues long. This clone turned up a few times. Its target is not known. What was sequenced was Vdelta1+ gamma-delta thymocytes from the thymus. Subset of the sample: FACS-sorted CD3+ TCRalphabeta- TCRVdelta1+ TCRVdelta2- thymocytes. The chain uses TRDV1 and TRDJ1; 11 bases agree with TRDD3. This receptor was identified in a boy less than two years old who had congenital heart surgery. As DNA, the CDR3 is TGTGCTCTTGGCCAAACGGGACCTACCCACTGGGGGATAAGGGCCGATAAACTCATCTTT. Amino acids: CALGQTGPTHWGIRADKLIF.